The 17 T cell receptor beta chains below all came from one sample that was sequenced in a study of T cell changes during pregnancy in multiple sclerosis (dated by TCRdb to the late 2010s). The library came from the immunoSEQ multiplex PCR assay. TCRdb took over this immuneACCESS table, retaining in-frame rearrangements with V and J assigned. Such tables are incomplete; in checked studies, under half of the missing clones stem from an unresolved V gene, and the remainder is unexplained. This sample has about 110,000 clones in its table, and roughly nine tenths of those were observed once. The top ten clonotypes cover less than 2% of the sample. Sequencing used peripheral blood, obtained in the third trimester of pregnancy. The receptor source for this set is a female donor with multiple sclerosis, enrolled in a pregnancy study.

This chain uses TRBV5-4 with TRBJ2-6; the match to TRBD1 covers 10 bases. V lost 4 bases, J lost 0 bases, and 7 bases stayed unmatched. The CDR3 consists of 18 residues. Germline V gene data show CDR1 as SGHNT and CDR2 as YYREEE (reference sequence). DNA for the CDR3: TGTGCCAGCAGCCGACGGGACAGGGGAATCTCTGGGGCCAACGTCCTGACTTTC. It translates to CASSRRDRGISGANVLTF.

The V gene is TRBV5-4, the J gene TRBJ2-5; 7 positions match TRBD2. The CDR3 is made up of 14 amino acids. Trimming at V came to 4 bases and at J to 2 bases, leaving 5 bases not matched to a gene. Per germline, CDR1 SGHNT and CDR2 YYREEE (reference sequence). CDR3 sequence (DNA): TGTGCCAGCAGCCTCCCGGGGGGTCAAGAGACCCAGTACTTC. It codes for CASSLPGGQETQYF.

This chain uses TRBV28 with TRBJ1-4; possibly TRBD1 for D (5 bases). Trimming removed 10 bases from V and 3 bases from J, with 15 bases in between. CDR1 is MDHEN, CDR2 SYDVKM, per germline. This CDR3 spans 14 amino acids. The CDR3 loop is CATGGDRSNEKLFF. For the CDR3, the DNA is TGTGCCACGGGCGGGGACCGATCTAATGAAAAACTGTTTTTT.

The chain carries TRBV7-3 and TRBJ1-5, with D tentatively TRBD1 (5 bases). The V end was cut by 2 bases, the J end by 7 bases, with 12 bases between. The CDR3 sequence is 14 residues long. CDR1 and CDR2 from the germline V gene are SGHTA and FQGTGA. The CDR3 bases are TGTGCCAGCAGCTTAGACGGAGGGGTGCAGCCCCAGCATTTT. It specifies CASSLDGGVQPQHF.

The V gene is TRBV19, the J gene TRBJ1-1, with 9 bases lining up with TRBD1. The trim removed 7 bases at V and 4 bases at J, leaving 19 bases unmatched. CDR3 length: 18 amino acids. Germline assignment: CDR1 LNHDA and CDR2 SQIVND (reference sequence). The CDR3 region is CASIFRTGEGGWSTEAFF. DNA for the CDR3: TGTGCCAGTATTTTTCGGACAGGGGAAGGCGGGTGGAGCACTGAAGCTTTCTTT.

This chain links TRBV29-1 with TRBJ1-1, with a tentative D call TRBD1 (6 bases). The length of the CDR3 is 14 residues. CDR1 is SQVTM, CDR2 ANQGSEA, per germline. The V end lost 4 bases, the J end lost 3 bases, and 15 bases lay between the germline ends. The CDR3 protein is CSVVEGGADTEAFF. As DNA, the CDR3 is TGCAGCGTTGTAGAGGGGGGAGCGGACACTGAAGCTTTCTTT.

The rearrangement uses TRBV10-1 and TRBJ2-2; possibly TRBD1 for D (6 bases). The CDR3 loop spans 14 amino acids. The germline gives CDR1 WNHNN, CDR2 SYGVQD (reference sequence). V lost 4 bases and J lost 5, with 11 bases in between. This CDR3 reads CASSGRQGTGELFF. The CDR3 DNA reads as TGCGCCAGCAGTGGACGGCAGGGGACCGGGGAGCTGTTTTTT.

The chain has TRBV19 and TRBJ2-1, with D perhaps matching TRBD1 (5 bases). V lost 5 bases, J lost 5 bases, and 13 bases lay in between. The germline V gene encodes CDR1 LNHDA and CDR2 SQIVND (reference sequence). The length of the CDR3 is 14 residues. The chain's CDR3 is CASSLSSGNNEQFF. As DNA, the CDR3 is TGTGCCAGTAGTCTTTCGTCAGGGAACAATGAGCAGTTCTTC. Looking up the rest from reference TRBV19 and TRBJ2-1 gives the full variable domain: DGGITQSPKYLFRKEGQNVTLSCEQNLNHDAMYWYRQDPGQGLRLIYYSQIVNDFQKGDIAEGYSVSREKKESFPLTVTSAQKNPTAFYLCASSLSSGNNEQFFGPGTRLTVL.

The chain links TRBV27 to TRBJ2-1; TRBD2 aligns across 11 bases. The CDR3 sequence is 16 residues long. Germline CDR1 MNHEY, CDR2 SMNVEV (reference sequence). J gave up 7 bases and V 5 bases, and 10 bases lay outside the gene matches. The CDR3 nucleotides read TGTGCCAGCAGTCTCCTTAGTCTAGCGGGAGGAAATGAGCAGTTCTTC. It specifies CASSLLSLAGGNEQFF.

This chain connects TRBV4-1 to TRBJ2-1; 16 nucleotides match TRBD2. This CDR3 has 19 amino acids. With 3 bases clipped from V and 7 bases from J, the junction kept 12 bases outside the gene matches. CDR1 is MGHRA, CDR2 YSYEKL, per germline. The CDR3 sequence: CASSHPGLAGGPGRNEQFF. The CDR3 bases are TGCGCCAGCAGCCACCCGGGACTAGCGGGAGGGCCTGGACGGAATGAGCAGTTCTTC.

The chain has TRBV6-5 and TRBJ2-5; 8 nucleotides match TRBD2. This CDR3 has 14 amino acids. The junction had 7 bases not matched to a gene; V was cut back by 6 bases and J by 4 bases. Germline lookup yields CDR1 MNHEY and CDR2 SVGAGI. The CDR3 region has the DNA TGTGCCAGCAGACCCGGGGGGGCGTCAGAGACCCAGTACTTC. This sequence encodes CASRPGGASETQYF.

This clone has a single count. V gene TRBV19 combines with J gene TRBJ1-5, with a weak D call TRBD1 (6 bases). The V end was cut by 9 bases, the J end by 4 bases, with 13 bases between. The germline V gene encodes CDR1 LNHDA and CDR2 SQIVND (reference sequence). This CDR3 spans 13 amino acids. The CDR3 loop reads CASRDTHNQPQHF. The CDR3 region has the DNA TGTGCCAGCCGGGACACCCATAATCAGCCCCAGCATTTT.

The chain joins TRBV28 to TRBJ1-5; TRBD1 is a possible D gene (5 bases). V lost 6 bases and J 3 bases, leaving 18 bases between the germline ends. The CDR3 consists of 16 residues. The germline gives CDR1 MDHEN, CDR2 SYDVKM. The CDR3 nucleotides are TGTGCCAGCAGACACCGGCAGGGCACGGACAATCAGCCCCAGCATTTT. Its protein is CASRHRQGTDNQPQHF.

The chain is built from TRBV18 and TRBJ1-6; no firm D call. CDR1 and CDR2 (germline): KGHSH, LQKENI. Trimming took off 2 bases at V and 7 bases at J, with 12 bases between the two ends. The CDR3 is 15 amino acids. The CDR3 DNA sequence: TGTGCCAGCTCACCAGAGGGCAGTATAAATTCACCCCTCCACTTT. Protein sequence: CASSPEGSINSPLHF. The full variable domain, in which reference TRBV18 and TRBJ1-6 provide the parts outside the CDR3, is NAGVMQNPRHLVRRRGQEARLRCSPMKGHSHVYWYRQLPEEGLKFMVYLQKENIIDESGMPKERFSAEFPKEGPSILRIQQVVRGDSAAYFCASSPEGSINSPLHFGNGTRLTVT.

V is TRBV10-2 and J is TRBJ1-2; a weak D match, TRBD1 (6 bases). Germline V CDR1 and CDR2: WSHSY, SAAADI. The CDR3 is 15 amino acids. Between the trimmed V and J ends, which lost 4 bases and 2 bases, there was a span of 14 bases. The CDR3, as DNA: TGCGCCAGCAGTGTGAAGGACAGCGTGAACTATGGCTACACCTTC. The encoded protein is CASSVKDSVNYGYTF.

This clone was found a few times. V and J are TRBV6-1 and TRBJ1-2, with D possibly matching TRBD1 (5 bases). The V end was cut by 2 bases, the J end by 2 bases, with 15 bases between. Germline V lookup: CDR1 MNHNS, CDR2 SASEGT. CDR3 length: 16 amino acids. CDR3 DNA: TGTGCCAGCAGTGAATCGGTTGACAGTCCAAACTATGGCTACACCTTC. This encodes CASSESVDSPNYGYTF.

There are a few counts of this clone. V usage is TRBV9 and J usage is TRBJ2-1; 9 bases match TRBD1. This CDR3 has 15 amino acids. Germline V CDR1 and CDR2: SGDLS, YYNGEE. With V trimmed by 4 bases and J by 4 bases, 6 bases remained unmatched. CDR3 sequence: CASSPRDRDYNEQFF. In DNA, the CDR3 is TGTGCCAGCAGCCCCCGGGACAGGGATTACAATGAGCAGTTCTTC.